This TCR beta chain was recorded in a study of OX40 agonist ivuxolimab in advanced cancers. About the full investigation: Ivuxolimab was a fully human IgG2 agonistic monoclonal antibody targeting the costimulatory receptor OX40 (CD134). Intravenous ivuxolimab was administered to patients every 2 weeks at six dose levels: 0.01, 0.1, 0.3, 1.5, 3 and 10 mg/kg. A male proportion of 82.7% and a mean age of approximately 60 years, ranging from roughly 23 to 85, were recorded for the dose-escalation cohort. Of the roughly 52 patients in dose escalation, 19 had hepatocellular carcinoma, roughly 15 had melanoma, 9 had renal cell carcinoma and 9 had head and neck cancer. Prior anti-PD-1, anti-PD-L1 or anti-CTLA-4 therapy was permitted, and about two fifths of dose-escalation patients had received checkpoint inhibitors. Partial responses were achieved by three dose-escalation patients, of whom one had hepatocellular carcinoma and two had cutaneous melanoma. The paper describes the monotherapy dose-escalation part (N = 52 patients) of the phase I trial of ivuxolimab. Peripheral TCRbeta sequencing aimed to test whether ivuxolimab altered TCR sequence diversity and caused clonal T-cell expansion.

According to the germline V gene, CDR1 reads LGHNA and CDR2 reads YNFKEQ. Trimming accounts for 4 bases at V and 5 bases at J, while the number of junction bases matched to no gene is 7. Including cysteine and phenylalanine, the CDR3 has 14 amino acids. Only the CDR3 region is kept as DNA, spanning 42 bases read in frame from base 1. Genomic DNA was isolated from the sorted cells so that the TCRbeta CDR3 region could be sequenced. The immunoSEQ Assay was used for sequencing of TCRbeta CDR3 regions. TCRdb obtained this table from immuneACCESS and retained in-frame rearrangements with V and J assigned. These tables miss some clones; where compared with another copy, unresolved V genes account for less than half of the shortfall, and the remainder is unexplained. The sample includes around 40,000 clones, with more than 75% observed a single time. Clones ranked in the top ten supply roughly an eighth of the sample.

Findings and caveats that apply to the study as a whole: After ivuxolimab, more expanded clones were found on average in CD8+ T cells than in CD4+ T cells. Low levels of normalized T-cell clonal expansion were also seen in some patients who did not respond. In the 0.1-3.0 mg/kg groups, partial responders had among the lowest normalized peripheral clonal expansion, particularly in CD8+ T cells. Antigen specificity was not determined for the clonally expanded peripheral T cells. Clonal expansion of both CD4+ and CD8+ blood T cells was observed from baseline to week 6 at doses 0.1 to 3.0 mg/kg.

To note about this clone: It has no known antigen specificity. Base quality data are lacking; no much larger clone is found one base away.

Patients with a history of autoimmune disease or receiving systemic immunosuppression were excluded from the trial. Peripheral blood for TCR sequencing was collected from all dose cohorts at baseline, on cycle 4 day 1, and on cycle 7 day 1. The samples were drawn from a first-in-human, open-label, multicenter phase I dose-escalation trial of ivuxolimab. Adults with locally advanced or metastatic head and neck squamous cell, hepatocellular, melanoma or renal cell carcinoma were enrolled in the trial. Before TCR sequencing, CD4+ and CD8+ T cells were separately sorted from peripheral blood. The sequence links TRBV4-2 to TRBJ2-7; 8 nucleotides in the junction match TRBD2. Material: CD4+ or CD8+ T cells sorted from blood, obtained in a trial of the OX40 agonist ivuxolimab. This receptor was identified in an adult with an advanced solid tumor such as melanoma, head and neck, liver or kidney cancer. In nucleotide form, the sequence is TGTGCCAGCAGCCCTCGGGGGGGAGGGGACGAGCAGTACTTC. It translates to CASSPRGGGDEQYF.